A single sample is the source of the 3 T cell receptor beta chains below, sequenced in a study of early T cells in non-severe SARS-CoV-2 infection. TCRdb analysed the 5' RACE reads with MiXCR anew, one entry per CDR3 protein. The sample has approximately 71,000 distinct CDR3 sequences; approximately 15% are singletons. The sample taken for sequencing was whole blood. These TCRs come from an adult who was a healthcare worker with PCR-confirmed SARS-CoV-2 infection or an uninfected control (not recorded which).

This clonotype was seen a handful of times. J is TRBJ2-1 and V is TRBV7-8; 9 bases line up with TRBD1. The CDR3 loop spans 15 amino acids. The V gene end was trimmed by 5 bases and the J gene end by 9 bases; junction bases not matched to a gene: 11. The germline CDR1 and CDR2 sequences are SGHVS and FQNEAQ. The CDR3 coding sequence is TGTGCCAGCAGCCCAAACCGGGACAGGGCTACTGAGCAGTTCTTC. This sequence encodes CASSPNRDRATEQFF.

This clonotype has just a few counts. V usage is TRBV11-2 and J usage is TRBJ2-4; unclear D gene. In germline, CDR1 is SGHAT, CDR2 FQNNGV. The CDR3 contains 12 residues. Between the trimmed V and J ends, which lost 0 bases and 8 bases, there was a span of 5 bases. The CDR3 reads CASSLDLDIQYF. CDR3 nucleotide sequence: TGTGCCAGCAGCTTAGATTTGGACATTCAGTACTTC.

This clonotype occurred a few times. CDR3 loop: CASSFGTGLTEAFF. The CDR3 nucleotides read TGTGCCAGCAGCTTTGGGACAGGGCTCACTGAAGCTTTCTTT. This chain connects TRBV5-4 to TRBJ1-1, with 9 bases fitting TRBD1. The CDR3 is 14 amino acids. Germline lookup yields CDR1 SGHNT and CDR2 YYREEE (reference sequence). V lost 2 bases to trimming and J lost 4 bases; unmatched junction nucleotides: 3.